This TCR beta chain originates from a study of T cell repertoires in cytomegalovirus infection (dated by TCRdb to between 2018 and 2020). For the study in its entirety: The peptide stimulations were aimed at well-studied HLA-B-restricted epitopes as well as recently identified HLA-C-restricted CMV epitopes, whose presentation resists viral immunomodulation. Donor HLA type was relevant to the analysis, because carriage of CMV infection together with the matching HLA type was indicated by public TCR beta signatures.

Sequencing used an Illumina HiSeq 1500. The raw public reads went through TCRdb reprocessing: fastp at Q25, MiXCR clone calling, in-frame beta chains kept. Every CDR3 protein is listed once, alongside the most common genes and DNA of its rows. Here the sample has just under 500,000 distinct CDR3 sequences; 30% to 35% occur a single time. The ten largest clones take up around a sixth of the sample. The cysteine opens and the phenylalanine closes a CDR3 of 14 amino acids. The entry retains the CDR3 DNA only, 42 bases that are in frame from base 1. The germline V gene (reference sequence) sets CDR1 to SEHNR and CDR2 to FQNEAQ. After removal of 6 bases from V and 4 bases from J, the junction retains 6 bases not matched to a gene. The label giving this sample's treatment or condition can be read as: in vitro stimulation with specific CMV peptide epitopes to enrich CMV-specific T cells. Findings and caveats that apply to the study as a whole: Carriers of CMV infection plus the relevant HLA type were discriminated by the cumulative frequency of public TCR beta family members in the study cohort and in an independent approximately 340-donor cohort. The ex vivo response was dominated by HLA-C-restricted CMV-specific TCR beta clonotypes, which also provided the single most frequent clonotype in two of eight donors.

Comments on this clonotype: The antigen it recognizes is unknown. The input lacks base qualities; no much larger clone sits a single base away.

The sequencing here drew on cultured PBMCs, taken from culture after CMV antigen stimulation. The rearrangement combines TRBV7-9 with TRBJ1-2; 9 central bases correspond to TRBD1. This receptor was identified in a human donor in good health (CMV status not recorded). Some clones in this sample may be carry-over from other donors' samples. At the DNA level, the sequence is TGTGCCAGCAGTTCGGACAGGGGACGCTATGGCTACACCTTC. This gives the protein CASSSDRGRYGYTF.